Sequencing of this T cell receptor (beta chain) was carried out in a study of blood T cell repertoires in COVID-19. Looking at the study overall: Whether acute or convalescent, the COVID-19 samples came from the United States, Italy and Spain.

Germline lookup yields CDR1 KGHDR and CDR2 SFDVKD. CDR3 length equals 15 residues. V trimming: 5 bases; J trimming: 2 bases; junction bases outside the gene matches: 3. Clones were sequenced by immunoSEQ multiplex PCR, and TCRdb holds only the in-frame ones, with some missing. In the table there are 80,000 to 100,000 clones, roughly 85% of which are singletons. The TCR sequence derives from a man in his 70s with acute or convalescent COVID-19. Input material: peripheral blood. The V gene is TRBV24-1, the J gene TRBJ2-5, with TRBD2 matching over 11 bases. This CDR3 reads CATSVGTSGQETQYF. The CDR3 nucleotides are TGTGCCACCAGTGTCGGGACTAGCGGACAAGAGACCCAGTACTTC.